Detailed here is one T cell receptor beta chain. Antigen: not known. This entry belongs to a study of Ad26.COV2.S vaccination and SARS-CoV-2 variants. Germline V gene sequence: CDR1 SGHTA, CDR2 FQGNSA. There are 16 residues in the CDR3. The junction had 6 bases not matched to a gene; V was cut back by 4 bases and J by 2 bases. Assay used: immunoSEQ multiplex PCR; TCRdb lists only in-frame clones, some missing. This table has 350,000 to 400,000 clones, around nine tenths appearing once. Study results and limitations: The TCR breadth and depth analyses may have understated or missed part of the total T cell responses.

Indicated treatment: 15 to 20 received Ad26.COV2.S at low or high dose, single or two shots; 5 received placebo; per-sample allocation not given. Collection of the samples took place on day 63 after the first injection of vaccine or placebo. Donation was by an adult aged 18-55 years who was in Boston. The genes are TRBV7-2 and TRBJ2-3, with TRBD2 identical over 10 bases. The source material was peripheral blood, sampled in a trial of Ad26.COV2.S vaccine versus placebo. This receptor was obtained from a person aged 18 to 59 who received the Ad26.COV2.S COVID-19 vaccine or a placebo. The CDR3 region is CASSSGTSEITDTQYF. The CDR3 coding sequence is TGTGCCAGCAGCTCGGGGACTAGCGAGATCACAGATACGCAGTATTTT.